The T cell receptor (beta chain) described here comes from a study of blood T cell repertoires in COVID-19. The wider study: The analysed material was cDNA or gDNA that came from T cells, B-cell-depleted T cells, or PBMCs.

The CDR3 spans 16 residues. V dropped 3 bases and J dropped 0; count of bases not matched to a gene: 7. CDR1 and CDR2 from the germline V gene are MGHRA and YSYEKL. This clone was detected once. Methods used by the authors: How many nucleated cells were present was estimated from reference gene primer amplification. This table comes from immunoSEQ multiplex PCR, and its TCRdb copy is limited to in-frame clones, with some not included. Clone size and V and J calls were adopted from that table, with D and trimming inferred from the DNA. The repertoire includes roughly 220,000 clones, roughly 88% of them detected once, and roughly 2.3% sits in the top ten.

The sequence was collected from a man younger than 40 who had recovered from COVID-19. Sequences were obtained from peripheral blood. The chain combines TRBV4-1 with TRBJ2-7, with 8 bases aligning to TRBD1. CDR3 nucleotide sequence: TGCGCCAGCAGCCAGGCCGGGACAGGCTTCTCCTACGAGCAGTACTTC. Translating gives CASSQAGTGFSYEQYF.